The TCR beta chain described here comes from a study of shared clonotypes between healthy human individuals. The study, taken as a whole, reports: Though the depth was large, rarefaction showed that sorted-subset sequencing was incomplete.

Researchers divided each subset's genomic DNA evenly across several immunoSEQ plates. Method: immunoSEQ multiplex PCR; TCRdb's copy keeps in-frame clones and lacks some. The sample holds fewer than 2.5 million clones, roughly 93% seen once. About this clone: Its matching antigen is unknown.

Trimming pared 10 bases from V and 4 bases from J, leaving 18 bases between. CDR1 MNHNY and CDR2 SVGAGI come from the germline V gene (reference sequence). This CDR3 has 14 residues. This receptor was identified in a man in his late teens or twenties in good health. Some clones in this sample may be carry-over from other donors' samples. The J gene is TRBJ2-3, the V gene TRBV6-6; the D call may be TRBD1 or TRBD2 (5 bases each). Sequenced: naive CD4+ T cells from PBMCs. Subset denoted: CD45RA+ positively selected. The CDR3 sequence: CAIDRGVEADTQYF. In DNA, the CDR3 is TGTGCCATCGATAGGGGAGTAGAGGCAGATACGCAGTATTTT.